What follows are 22 T cell receptor beta chains derived from one specimen sequenced in a study of blood T cell repertoires in COVID-19. Profiled with immunoSEQ multiplex PCR; TCRdb holds only in-frame clones, not every one. The sample has some 270,000 clones, roughly nine tenths seen once; the top ten hold roughly 8.5%. Sequenced input: peripheral blood. The receptors come from a middle-aged man with active or convalescent COVID-19.

This chain links TRBV18 with TRBJ2-1; possibly TRBD1 for D (6 bases). The CDR3 covers 19 residues. The V gene's germline CDR1 is KGHSH and CDR2 LQKENI. V was trimmed by 4 bases and J by 0 bases, leaving 22 bases between them. CDR3 sequence reads: CASSLDRTGGSSSYNEQFF. CDR3 sequence (DNA): TGTGCCAGCTCACTTGACAGGACTGGCGGGTCGAGCTCCTACAATGAGCAGTTCTTC.

The CDR3 region is CAWSEQVFVEQYF. The CDR3 DNA sequence: TGTGCCTGGAGTGAACAGGTTTTTGTTGAGCAGTACTTC. The chain recombines TRBV30 with TRBJ2-7; tentative D call: TRBD1 (5 bases). Trimming stripped 1 base from V and 7 bases from J, with 14 bases between. Germline V lookup: CDR1 GTSNPN, CDR2 SVGIG (reference sequence). The CDR3 has 13 residues.

Points on this clone: Other DNA sequences in this sample translate to the same CDR3. V is TRBV19 and J is TRBJ1-4; 10 bases agree with TRBD1. The CDR3 runs 15 residues. CDR1 and CDR2 from the germline V gene are LNHDA and SQIVND (reference sequence). Trimming removed 5 bases from V and 7 bases from J; junction bases left unmatched: 7. CDR3 region: CASSARTGGVEKLFF. For the CDR3, the DNA is TGTGCCAGTAGTGCAAGGACAGGGGGGGTTGAAAAACTGTTTTTT.

This chain connects TRBV6-9 to TRBJ1-6; D is undetermined. V gave up 5 bases and J gave up 14 bases, with 10 bases separating them. This CDR3 region has 11 residues. Germline lookup yields CDR1 MNHGY and CDR2 SVAAGI. The CDR3 nucleotides are TGTGCCAGCAGTCCGCCCGGGACCCTCCACTTT. Amino acids: CASSPPGTLHF.

V is TRBV15 and J is TRBJ2-1; perhaps TRBD2 as D (5 bases). V was pared by 0 bases and J by 4 bases, with 16 bases between. CDR3 size: 17 residues. Looked up from germline, CDR1 is LNHNV and CDR2 is YYDKDF (reference sequence). The CDR3 region has the DNA TGTGCCACCAGCAGAGATCGGGGAGCGGAGAGTTACAATGAGCAGTTCTTC. The encoded protein is CATSRDRGAESYNEQFF.

This chain joins TRBV9 and TRBJ1-1; 8 bases match TRBD1. The CDR3 is 14 amino acids. V shed 0 bases and J 4 bases; nucleotides not matched to a gene: 2. CDR1 is SGDLS, CDR2 YYNGEE, per germline. The CDR3 is CASSVGQGSTEAFF. CDR3 DNA sequence: TGTGCCAGCAGCGTAGGACAGGGGAGCACTGAAGCTTTCTTT.

The chain uses TRBV9 and TRBJ1-1, with a tentative D call TRBD1 (6 bases). There are 13 residues in the CDR3. The germline V gene encodes CDR1 SGDLS and CDR2 YYNGEE. The V end was cut by 3 bases, the J end by 5 bases, with 11 bases between. The CDR3 here is CASSEGGGTEAFF. As DNA, the CDR3 is TGTGCCAGCAGCGAAGGGGGAGGGACTGAAGCTTTCTTT.

The count of this clone is one. The rearrangement joins TRBV4-1 to TRBJ1-5; 7 bases are a match to TRBD1. The CDR3 is 15 residues long. The germline V gene encodes CDR1 MGHRA and CDR2 YSYEKL. The trim removed 1 base at V and 7 bases at J, leaving 7 bases unmatched. The CDR3 protein is CASSQVTGSGQPQHF. In nucleotides, the CDR3 is TGCGCCAGCAGCCAAGTGACAGGGTCAGGCCAGCCCCAGCATTTT.

V gene TRBV23-1 combines with J gene TRBJ2-1; D possibly corresponds to TRBD2 (5 bases). TRBV23-1 is labeled an ORF, and its function is uncertain. Trimming pared 0 bases from V and 0 bases from J, leaving 18 bases between. The CDR3 length is 19 residues. CDR3 DNA sequence: TGCGCCAGCAGTCAATCCCCCCCTTTGAGCGGTAGCTCCTACAATGAGCAGTTCTTC. It is translated as CASSQSPPLSGSSYNEQFF.

V and J are TRBV7-4 and TRBJ1-5; D uncertain. Trimming removed 5 bases at V and 7 bases at J, with 21 bases between. This CDR3 comprises 16 residues. Germline CDR1 and CDR2: SGHVT and SQSDAQ. This chain's CDR3 is CASSTKFSVKEQPQHF. The CDR3 bases are TGTGCCAGCAGCACAAAGTTTTCGGTGAAGGAGCAGCCCCAGCATTTT. Full variable domain (outside the CDR3, taken from reference TRBV7-4 and TRBJ1-5): GAGVSQSPRYKVAKRGRDVALRCDSISGHVTLYWYRQTLGQGSEVLTYSQSDAQRDKSGRPSGRFSAERPERSVSTLKIQRTEQGDSAVYLCASSTKFSVKEQPQHFGDGTRLSIL.

This chain joins TRBV29-1 and TRBJ2-5; D possibly corresponds to TRBD1 (6 bases). Germline V CDR1 and CDR2: SQVTM, ANQGSEA. Trimming cost V 2 bases and J 5 bases, with 6 bases left between them. The CDR3 loop spans 11 amino acids. CDR3 sequence: CSVERGETQYF. CDR3 nucleotide sequence: TGCAGCGTTGAAAGGGGGGAGACCCAGTACTTC. Full variable domain (missing parts from reference TRBV29-1 and TRBJ2-5): SAVISQKPSRDICQRGTSLTIQCQVDSQVTMMFWYRQQPGQSLTLIATANQGSEATYESGFVIDKFPISRPNLTFSTLTVSNMSPEDSSIYLCSVERGETQYFGPGTRLLVL.

There are a few counts of this clone. This sequence joins TRBV7-9 and TRBJ1-2; tentative D call: TRBD1 (6 bases). The germline V gene encodes CDR1 SEHNR and CDR2 FQNEAQ (reference sequence). The CDR3 sequence is 12 residues long. With 5 bases removed from V and 6 bases from J, the gap between germline ends came to 10 bases. CDR3 sequence (DNA): TGTGCCAGCAGCATCCGACAGGATGGCTACACCTTC. Its translation is CASSIRQDGYTF. The full variable domain, its missing parts supplied by reference TRBV7-9 and TRBJ1-2, is DTGVSQNPRHKITKRGQNVTFRCDPISEHNRLYWYRQTLGQGPEFLTYFQNEAQLEKSRLLSDRFSAERPKGSFSTLEIQRTEQGDSAMYLCASSIRQDGYTFGSGTRLTVV.

In nucleotides, the CDR3 is TGTGCCAGTAGTATGGGACTAGAGCAGTTCTTC. This encodes CASSMGLEQFF. The chain links TRBV19 to TRBJ2-1; TRBD2 matches at 7 bases. The trim removed 3 bases at V and 10 bases at J, leaving 0 bases unmatched. The CDR3 runs to 11 residues. Germline loops: CDR1 LNHDA, CDR2 SQIVND (reference sequence).

The chain employs TRBV6-5 and TRBJ1-5; possibly TRBD1 for D (6 bases). This CDR3 comprises 14 residues. V lost 7 bases and J 5 bases, leaving 15 bases between the germline ends. CDR1 and CDR2 from the germline V gene are MNHEY and SVGAGI. CDR3 residues: CASKPTGGYQPQHF. DNA for the CDR3: TGTGCCAGCAAACCGACAGGCGGCTATCAGCCCCAGCATTTT.

The J gene is TRBJ2-1, the V gene TRBV13; D unresolved. The V and J ends lost 5 bases and 4 bases respectively, with 15 bases between them. Per the germline V gene, CDR1 is PRHDT and CDR2 is FYEKMQ (reference sequence). The CDR3 has 15 residues. The DNA for the CDR3 is TGTGCCAGCAGCCCCCCCGGTCAACCTTACAATGAGCAGTTCTTC. This translates into CASSPPGQPYNEQFF. The variable domain in full, with the rest retrieved from reference TRBV13 and TRBJ2-1, is AAGVIQSPRHLIKEKRETATLKCYPIPRHDTVYWYQQGPGQDPQFLISFYEKMQSDKGSIPDRFSAQQFSDYHSELNMSSLELGDSALYFCASSPPGQPYNEQFFGPGTRLTVL.

The chain links TRBV14 to TRBJ1-6; D might be TRBD1 (5 bases). V shed 2 bases and J shed 5 bases, with 10 bases lying between them. The germline V gene encodes CDR1 SGHDN and CDR2 FVKESK. The CDR3 extends over 15 amino acids. The CDR3 sequence is CASSQQGGHNSPLHF. In nucleotides, the CDR3 is TGTGCCAGCAGCCAACAGGGTGGTCATAATTCACCCCTCCACTTT.

This chain links TRBV12-5 with TRBJ2-7, with D possibly matching TRBD1 (6 bases). From germline, CDR1 is LGHNT and CDR2 FRNRAP. The CDR3 contains 16 residues. Trimming shortened V by 6 bases and J by 3 bases, and 21 bases separated the two germline ends. The CDR3: CASGRSTGIGRYEQYF. CDR3 DNA: TGTGCTAGTGGCCGATCTACAGGGATCGGACGCTACGAGCAGTACTTC.

The V call is TRBV9, the J call TRBJ2-5; 9 bases are shared with TRBD1. The CDR3 spans 15 residues. Germline loops: CDR1 SGDLS, CDR2 YYNGEE. With V trimmed by 4 bases and J by 3 bases, 7 bases remained unmatched. Written as DNA, the CDR3 is TGTGCCAGCAGCCTTGGGACAGGGAAGAAAGAGACCCAGTACTTC. Amino acids: CASSLGTGKKETQYF.

This chain links TRBV24-1 with TRBJ2-1; the match to TRBD2 covers 8 bases. The germline V gene has CDR1 KGHDR and CDR2 SFDVKD. The V segment lost 9 bases and the J segment 4 bases; nucleotides outside the gene matches: 22. This CDR3 has 19 amino acids. The CDR3 sequence: CATGRSSGQKGPPYNEQFF. As DNA, the CDR3 is TGTGCCACCGGAAGGTCTAGCGGGCAAAAAGGGCCCCCTTACAATGAGCAGTTCTTC.

The chain has TRBV3-1 (or the pseudogene TRBV3-2) and TRBJ1-3, with unresolved D. V was cut by 4 bases and J by 0 bases, with 7 bases left in between. The germline gives CDR1 LGHDT, CDR2 YNNKEL (reference sequence). The CDR3 runs 14 residues. The CDR3 bases are TGTGCCAGCAGCCGATCAGACTCTGGAAACACCATATATTTT. It encodes CASSRSDSGNTIYF.

This chain links TRBV7-6 with TRBJ1-6, with TRBD1 matching over 7 bases. This CDR3 comprises 16 residues. J gave up 4 bases and V 5 bases, and 8 bases lay outside the gene matches. Germline CDR1 reads SGHVS; CDR2 reads FNYEAQ. In DNA, the CDR3 is TGTGCCAGCAGCCCTACGACAGGGAGTTATAATTCACCCCTCCACTTT. The encoded protein is CASSPTTGSYNSPLHF. Using reference TRBV7-6 and TRBJ1-6 for the parts outside the CDR3, the full variable domain is GAGVSQSPRYKVTKRGQDVALRCDPISGHVSLYWYRQALGQGPEFLTYFNYEAQQDKSGLPNDRFSAERPEGSISTLTIQRTEQRDSAMYRCASSPTTGSYNSPLHFGNGTRLTVT.

Concerning this clone itself: Additional DNA sequences in this sample encode the identical CDR3. The rearrangement joins TRBV28 to TRBJ2-7; D uncertain. Trimming removed 5 bases at V and 4 bases at J, with 6 bases between. The CDR3 is 11 residues long. CDR1 and CDR2 from the germline V gene are MDHEN and SYDVKM. The CDR3 sequence: CASSLEYEQYF. DNA of the CDR3: TGTGCCAGCAGTCTAGAGTACGAGCAGTACTTC.